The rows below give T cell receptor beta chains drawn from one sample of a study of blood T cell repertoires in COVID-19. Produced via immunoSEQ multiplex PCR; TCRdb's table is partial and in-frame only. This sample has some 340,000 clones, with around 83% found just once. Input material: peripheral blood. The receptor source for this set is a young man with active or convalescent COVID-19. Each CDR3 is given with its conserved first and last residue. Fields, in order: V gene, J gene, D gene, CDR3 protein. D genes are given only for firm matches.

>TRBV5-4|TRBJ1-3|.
CASRDGGWAGNTIYF
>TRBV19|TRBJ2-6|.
CASTGSGGANVLTF
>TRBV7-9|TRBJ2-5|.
CASSLAQGSKAGRTQYF
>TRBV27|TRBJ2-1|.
CARWGGFEQFF
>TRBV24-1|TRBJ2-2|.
CATSDYRTGELFF
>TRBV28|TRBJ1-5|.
CASSLGGRSNQPQHF
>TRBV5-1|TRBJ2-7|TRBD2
CASSLEGGSPYEQYF
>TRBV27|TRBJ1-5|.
CASSLSKSGNQPQHF
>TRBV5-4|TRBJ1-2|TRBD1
CASSSSRQGGNGYTF
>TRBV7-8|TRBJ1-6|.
CASSSTGYGNSPLHF
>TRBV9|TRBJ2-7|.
CASSVGGPSEQYF
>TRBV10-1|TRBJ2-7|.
CASSESLGGGAKGYEQYF
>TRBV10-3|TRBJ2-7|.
CATEKEAGAYEQYF
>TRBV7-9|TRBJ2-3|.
CASSSSTDTQYF
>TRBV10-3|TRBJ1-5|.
CAISGNNQPQHF
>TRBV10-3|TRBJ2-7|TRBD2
CAISWGQGVAGGHLSEQYF
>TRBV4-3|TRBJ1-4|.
CASSQDFSTNEKLFF
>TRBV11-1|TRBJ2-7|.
CASSPDRAYEQYF
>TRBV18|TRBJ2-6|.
CASSPPLNPAGANVLTF
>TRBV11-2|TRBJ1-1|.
CASSQIRGKRVSF
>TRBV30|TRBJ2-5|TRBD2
CAWSRLRAFNPGLAGGSQETQYF
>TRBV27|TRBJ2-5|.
CASSLRQQETQYF
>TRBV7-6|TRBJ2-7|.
CASSLATGLEQYF
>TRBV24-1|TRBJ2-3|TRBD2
CATSDQLATSTDTQYF
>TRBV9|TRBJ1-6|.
CASSEGNRVDNSPLHF
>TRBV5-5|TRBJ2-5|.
CASSPTPSSGQETQYF
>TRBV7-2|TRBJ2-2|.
CASSLGSTRTGELFF
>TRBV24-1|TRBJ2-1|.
CATSDLGGGHEQFF
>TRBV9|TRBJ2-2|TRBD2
CASSVAHSGGTSGELFF
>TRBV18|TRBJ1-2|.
CATTEGVGYTF
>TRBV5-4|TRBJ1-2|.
CASSLDPVDKGDGYTF
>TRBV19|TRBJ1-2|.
CASTLWTDYGYTF
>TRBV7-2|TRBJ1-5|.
CASSLNPSDHQPQHF
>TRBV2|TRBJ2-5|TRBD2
CASRGGGETQYF
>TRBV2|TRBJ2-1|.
CASKPTVPGNEQFF
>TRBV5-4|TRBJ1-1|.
CASWVPPQGQAFF
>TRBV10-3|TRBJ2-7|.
CAIAELGNYEQYF
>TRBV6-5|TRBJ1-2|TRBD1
CASSYGGQGNRYTF
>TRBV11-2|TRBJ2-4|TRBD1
CASSRSGGNAKNIQYF
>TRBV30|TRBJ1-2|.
CAWSAGTGGYTF
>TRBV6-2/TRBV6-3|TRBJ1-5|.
CASSRLFGPNQPQHF
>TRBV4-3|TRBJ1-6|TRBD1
CASSRDRGNSPLHF
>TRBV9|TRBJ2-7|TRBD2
CASSVGLAGDHEQYF
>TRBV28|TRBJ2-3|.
CASIRWQGPDTQYF
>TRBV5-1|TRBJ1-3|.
CASSLGTPGNTIYF
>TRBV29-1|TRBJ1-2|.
CSVDGGVWGYTF
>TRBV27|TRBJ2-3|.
CASSLSQVSTDTQYF
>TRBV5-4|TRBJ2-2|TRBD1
CASSSTGGNTGELFF